The T cell receptor (beta chain) described here comes from a study of shared clonotypes between healthy human individuals. CD45RO negativity and positive selection for CCR7 defined naive CD8 cells, a population that excluded terminally differentiated effector memory CD45RA+ cells. This clone was counted a single time. Some clones are missing from TCRdb's copy, which holds only in-frame ones; the method was immunoSEQ multiplex PCR. The table shows around 1.9 million clones, with about 93% occurring only once. This clonotype was sampled from a man younger than 35 in good health. Some clones in this sample may be carry-over from other donors' samples. The specimen was naive CD8+ T cells from PBMCs.

The CDR3 loop reads CASSLKGDYGYTF. The CDR3 nucleotides read TGTGCCAGCAGCTTGAAGGGGGACTATGGCTACACCTTC. The genes are TRBV5-6 and TRBJ1-2; TRBD1 might be the D (6 bases). The CDR3 consists of 13 residues. The ends were cut back, 1 base at V and 3 bases at J, with 7 bases in the middle. The germline V gene has CDR1 SGHDT and CDR2 YYEEEE.